This T cell receptor (beta chain) is drawn from a study of CD8 T cells in Susac syndrome. Random hexamers served to reverse transcribe about 0.5 to 1 ug RNA. TCRdb analysed the immunoSEQ multiplex PCR reads with MiXCR anew, one entry per CDR3 protein. This sample has about 250,000 distinct CDR3 sequences, with about 93% found just once. The CDR3 extends over 17 amino acids. From germline, CDR1 is KGHDR and CDR2 SFDVKD. The V segment lost 4 bases and the J segment 3 bases; nucleotides outside the gene matches: 9. CD8+ and CD4+ T cells taken from blood had their TCR beta sequenced. V usage is TRBV24-1 and J usage is TRBJ2-1; TRBD1 aligns across 9 bases. The sequencing input was CD4+ T cells from PBMCs. This receptor was taken from a human donor with multiple sclerosis. The CDR3 loop reads CATSEGTGTGIYNEQFF. CDR3 nucleotides: TGTGCCACCAGTGAAGGAACCGGGACAGGGATCTACAATGAGCAGTTCTTC.